These 22 T cell receptor beta chains share one sample of origin, sequenced in a study of control samples from healthy donors and cancer patients. TCRdb keeps only in-frame clones here, not all; method: immunoSEQ multiplex PCR. This sample yields 100,000 to 150,000 clones, of which around 92% are seen a single time; approximately 7.5% belongs to the top ten. The source material was PBMCs. The receptors stem from a man aged 50 or older with head and neck cancer.

The chain has TRBV5-6 and TRBJ2-5; D is unresolved. V lost 0 bases and J lost 2, with 8 bases in between. Germline V gene data show CDR1 as SGHDT and CDR2 as YYEEEE. CDR3 length equals 14 residues. CDR3 DNA sequence: TGTGCCAGCAGCTTGGGTCAGTTACAAGAGACCCAGTACTTC. Translating gives CASSLGQLQETQYF. The variable domain in full, with the rest retrieved from reference TRBV5-6 and TRBJ2-5, is DAGVTQSPTHLIKTRGQQVTLRCSPKSGHDTVSWYQQALGQGPQFIFQYYEEEERQRGNFPDRFSGHQFPNYSSELNVNALLLGDSALYLCASSLGQLQETQYFGPGTRLLVL.

This clone was found a few times. The rearrangement uses TRBV19 and TRBJ1-2, with 8 positions matching TRBD1. The CDR3 has 14 residues. CDR1 LNHDA and CDR2 SQIVND come from the germline V gene (reference sequence). Trimming cost V 4 bases and J 5 bases; bases outside gene matches: 6. CDR3 loop: CASSTYGTGYGYTF. The CDR3 coding sequence is TGTGCCAGTAGTACGTATGGGACAGGTTATGGCTACACCTTC.

This chain links TRBV2 with TRBJ2-7; the D is unclear. CDR1 SNHLY and CDR2 FYNNEI come from the germline V gene. The length of the CDR3 is 12 residues. Trimming cost V 7 bases and J 11 bases, with 18 bases left between them. CDR3 sequence (DNA): TGTGCCAGCACCCAAGTCAAGGGATCGAAGTACTTC. Translating it yields CASTQVKGSKYF.

The chain uses TRBV4-1 and TRBJ2-1; the match to TRBD2 covers 7 bases. The CDR3 covers 14 residues. Germline CDR1 and CDR2: MGHRA and YSYEKL. Germline trimming cut 3 bases from V and 5 bases from J; bases unmatched to any gene: 4. The CDR3 loop is CASSHPSGHNEQFF. DNA for the CDR3: TGCGCCAGCAGCCATCCTAGCGGCCACAATGAGCAGTTCTTC.

This clone came up once. The chain joins TRBV20-1 to TRBJ2-3, with 11 bases matching TRBD2. Germline CDR1 DFQATT, CDR2 SNEGSKA (reference sequence). This CDR3 comprises 16 residues. Losses at the gene ends were 3 bases for V and 0 bases for J; bases not matched to a gene: 5. CDR3 sequence reads: CSASGTSGESTDTQYF. Written as DNA, the CDR3 is TGCAGTGCTAGTGGGACTAGCGGAGAGAGCACAGATACGCAGTATTTT.

The chain links TRBV2 to TRBJ2-5; 8 bases are shared with TRBD1. The germline CDR1 and CDR2 sequences are SNHLY and FYNNEI. With 6 bases clipped from V and 9 bases from J, the junction kept 15 bases outside the gene matches. This CDR3 is built from 15 residues. CDR3: CASRSGTGRRKAQYF. CDR3 nucleotide sequence: TGTGCCAGCAGGTCCGGGACAGGAAGAAGAAAGGCCCAGTACTTC.

The chain combines TRBV29-1 with TRBJ2-1; D is uncertain. Germline-derived CDR1 and CDR2 are SQVTM and ANQGSEA. Deletions cut 7 bases from V and 4 bases from J, with 17 bases between. This CDR3 is built from 14 residues. The CDR3 DNA is TGCAGCGGTGCATGGACCTTCTCTTACAATGAGCAGTTCTTC. Residues: CSGAWTFSYNEQFF.

This clone was detected once. J is TRBJ2-5 and V is TRBV11-2; D is unresolved. The germline CDR1 and CDR2 sequences are SGHAT and FQNNGV. The CDR3 totals 14 residues. Trimming stripped 1 base from V and 3 bases from J, with 9 bases between. CDR3 DNA: TGTGCCAGCAGCTTAGGTATATGGAAAGAGACCCAGTACTTC. This encodes CASSLGIWKETQYF.

This clone was observed a few times. The gene calls are TRBV13 and TRBJ1-1, with a tentative D call TRBD1 (5 bases). Germline loops: CDR1 PRHDT, CDR2 FYEKMQ (reference sequence). The CDR3 covers 12 residues. Trimming cost V 4 bases and J 6 bases, with 9 bases left between them. The DNA for the CDR3 is TGTGCCAGCAGCTCCGGACAATCTGAAGCTTTCTTT. It specifies CASSSGQSEAFF.

The genes are TRBV11-2 and TRBJ2-7; D is possibly TRBD2 (6 bases). The CDR3 has 13 residues. With 2 bases removed from V and 5 bases from J, the gap between germline ends came to 10 bases. Germline CDR1 reads SGHAT; CDR2 reads FQNNGV. CDR3 protein: CASSLSGGHEQYF. In DNA, the CDR3 is TGTGCCAGCAGCTTATCCGGGGGACACGAGCAGTACTTC.

The rearrangement joins TRBV24-1 to TRBJ1-5, with TRBD1 as a possible D gene (5 bases). This CDR3 comprises 18 residues. V was clipped by 4 bases and J by 4 bases, with 22 bases between them. Germline lookup yields CDR1 KGHDR and CDR2 SFDVKD. The CDR3 here is CATSERPGPTASNQPQHF. The CDR3 region has the DNA TGTGCCACCAGTGAACGCCCGGGGCCGACAGCTTCTAATCAGCCCCAGCATTTT.

This rearrangement joins TRBV5-1 to TRBJ2-1; maybe TRBD1 (5 bases). CDR3 length equals 18 residues. Germline lookup yields CDR1 SGHRS and CDR2 YFSETQ. The V end was cut by 3 bases, the J end by 0 bases, with 19 bases between. In DNA form, the CDR3 reads TGCGCCAGCAGCTCAGGGATAAAGGCCCTGAGCTCCTACAATGAGCAGTTCTTC. Amino acids: CASSSGIKALSSYNEQFF. The variable domain in full, with the rest retrieved from reference TRBV5-1 and TRBJ2-1, is KAGVTQTPRYLIKTRGQQVTLSCSPISGHRSVSWYQQTPGQGLQFLFEYFSETQRNKGNFPGRFSGRQFSNSRSEMNVSTLELGDSALYLCASSSGIKALSSYNEQFFGPGTRLTVL.

The genes are TRBV12-3 or TRBV12-4 and TRBJ2-1, with D unclear. Trimming removed 3 bases at V and 9 bases at J, with 12 bases between. The CDR3 has 13 amino acids. The CDR3 nucleotides read TGTGCCAGCAGTTTCGAGGCAGCCGGTGAGCAGTTCTTC. Translated: CASSFEAAGEQFF.

For this clone: In the same sample, other DNA sequences code for this CDR3. The V and J genes are TRBV18 and TRBJ1-1, with D uncertain. Germline CDR1 is KGHSH and CDR2 is LQKENI. V was pared by 2 bases and J by 1 base, with 5 bases between. The CDR3 loop spans 13 amino acids. CDR3: CASSPGQNTEAFF. The CDR3 coding sequence is TGTGCCAGCTCACCAGGGCAGAACACTGAAGCTTTCTTT.

J is TRBJ1-5 and V is TRBV27; the match to TRBD1 covers 10 bases. The CDR3 loop spans 17 amino acids. Germline trimming cut 4 bases from V and 6 bases from J; bases unmatched to any gene: 12. In germline, CDR1 is MNHEY, CDR2 SMNVEV (reference sequence). In DNA form, the CDR3 reads TGTGCCAGCAGTTCATGGACAGGGGGAGGGCCTAGTCAGCCCCAGCATTTT. Translated, it gives CASSSWTGGGPSQPQHF.

The CDR3 DNA reads as TGTGCCAGCAGCTTAAGCCAGTATAATTCACCCCTCCACTTT. Residues: CASSLSQYNSPLHF. V and J are TRBV7-9 and TRBJ1-6; unclear D gene. The CDR3 sequence is 14 residues long. The germline V gene encodes CDR1 SEHNR and CDR2 FQNEAQ (reference sequence). V was cut by 2 bases and J by 4 bases, with 6 bases left in between.

The rearrangement links TRBV10-1 to TRBJ1-2; D remains unclear. CDR1 WNHNN and CDR2 SYGVQD come from the germline V gene (reference sequence). V lost 3 bases and J lost 0, with 8 bases in between. The CDR3 is 14 residues long. The CDR3 nucleotides are TGCGCCAGCAGTGAAGGAAGGACTAACTATGGCTACACCTTC. Encoded protein: CASSEGRTNYGYTF.

The V call is TRBV9, the J call TRBJ2-1; D not resolved. The V and J ends lost 1 base and 0 bases respectively, with 8 bases between them. CDR3 size: 15 residues. CDR1 and CDR2 from the germline V gene are SGDLS and YYNGEE. CDR3 sequence (DNA): TGTGCCAGCAGCGTATACGGTAGCTCCTACAATGAGCAGTTCTTC. This codes for CASSVYGSSYNEQFF.

This clone occurred a few times. The rearrangement links TRBV6-6 to TRBJ2-1, with 14 bases that match TRBD2. The ends lost 5 bases at V and 1 base at J; junction bases unmatched: 7. The V gene's germline CDR1 is MNHNY and CDR2 SVGAGI (reference sequence). The CDR3 runs 18 residues. CDR3 protein: CASSQRLAGGLSYNEQFF. Written as DNA, the CDR3 is TGTGCCAGCAGTCAAAGACTAGCGGGGGGGCTTTCCTACAATGAGCAGTTCTTC.

The chain employs TRBV28 and TRBJ2-7; D unclear. The V end was cut by 6 bases, the J end by 6 bases, with 9 bases between. CDR1 is MDHEN and CDR2 is SYDVKM in the germline V gene. This CDR3 is 11 amino acids long. CDR3 bases: TGTGCCAGCAGATACAGCATCGAGCAGTACTTC. This codes for CASRYSIEQYF.

V gene TRBV18 combines with J gene TRBJ1-1, with a weak D call TRBD1 (5 bases). V lost 3 bases and J lost 5, with 16 bases in between. Germline values: CDR1 KGHSH, CDR2 LQKENI. The CDR3 length is 15 residues. The CDR3 DNA is TGTGCCAGCTCACCTCCCGGACACTCGGGGACTGAAGCTTTCTTT. This codes for CASSPPGHSGTEAFF.

Comment on this clone: The same CDR3 also results from other DNA sequences found in this sample. This sequence joins TRBV10-3 and TRBJ2-3, with D unclear. The CDR3 sequence is 12 residues long. V lost 3 bases to trimming and J lost 3 bases, with 4 bases between them. The germline V gene has CDR1 ENHRY and CDR2 SYGVKD. CDR3 nucleotides: TGTGCCATCAGTGATCGTACAGATACGCAGTATTTT. Amino acid sequence: CAISDRTDTQYF.